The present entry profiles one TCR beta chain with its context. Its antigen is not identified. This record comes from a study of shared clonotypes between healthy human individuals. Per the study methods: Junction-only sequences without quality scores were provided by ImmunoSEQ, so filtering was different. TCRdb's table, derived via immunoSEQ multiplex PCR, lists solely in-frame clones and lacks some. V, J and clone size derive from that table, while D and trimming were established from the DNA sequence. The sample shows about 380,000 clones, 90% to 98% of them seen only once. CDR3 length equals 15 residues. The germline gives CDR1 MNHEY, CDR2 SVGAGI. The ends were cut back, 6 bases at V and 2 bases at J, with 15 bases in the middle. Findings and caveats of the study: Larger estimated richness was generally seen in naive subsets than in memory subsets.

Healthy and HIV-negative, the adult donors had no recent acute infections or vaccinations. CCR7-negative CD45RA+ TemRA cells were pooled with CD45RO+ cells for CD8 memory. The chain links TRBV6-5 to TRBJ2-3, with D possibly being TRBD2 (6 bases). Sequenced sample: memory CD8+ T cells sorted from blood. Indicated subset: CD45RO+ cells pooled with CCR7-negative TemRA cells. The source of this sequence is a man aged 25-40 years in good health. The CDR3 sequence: CASRSGRLSTDTQYF. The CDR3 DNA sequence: TGTGCCAGCAGATCCGGGAGATTATCCACAGATACGCAGTATTTT.